This is a list of T cell receptor beta chains from one sample in a study of regulatory T cells in long-lasting Graves disease. TCRdb processed the multiplex PCR reads anew with MiXCR; each CDR3 protein has one entry. The table shows about 470,000 distinct CDR3 sequences, with about a fifth occurring only once. Here the sequenced sample was peripheral blood mononuclear cells (PBMCs), taken when the disease was refractory, from a patient treated with antithyroid drugs. These receptor sequences come from a female donor with Graves disease. CDR3s include the opening cysteine and the closing phenylalanine or tryptophan. A D gene is named only where the DNA matches it firmly. A clone size is listed for some rows: how often the clone was seen (once, few, many), or a class if it is expanded.

>TRBJ2-7|-|TRBV6-2/TRBV6-3|-
CASKLLGPYEQYF
TGTGCCAGCAAACTTTTGGGCCCCTACGAGCAGTACTTC
>TRBJ2-7|TRBD1|TRBV7-8|many
CASSLGSPQQGAYEQYF
TGTGCCAGCAGCTTAGGATCCCCACAACAGGGGGCCTACGAGCAGTACTTC
>TRBJ2-7|TRBD1|TRBV5-1|many
CASSLGTGYEQYF
TGTGCCAGCAGTTTAGGGACAGGGTACGAGCAGTACTTC
>TRBJ1-4|-|TRBV6-1|-
CASSETLKRTHLGEKLFF
TGTGCCAGCAGTGAGACCTTAAAGCGGACACATTTGGGCGAAAAACTGTTTTTT
>TRBJ2-3|TRBD2|TRBV29-1|-
CSVEGRRGLARPYTQYF
TGCAGCGTTGAGGGCAGGAGGGGACTAGCGAGACCCTATACGCAGTATTTT
>TRBJ2-7|-|TRBV15|many
CATTPDGIDEQYF
TGTGCCACCACCCCCGATGGAATCGACGAGCAGTACTTC
>TRBJ1-6|-|TRBV6-5|-
CASSSRLPLHF
TGTGCCAGCAGTTCCCGTTTACCCCTCCACTTT
>TRBJ1-2|-|TRBV19|few
CASSIDNRAHGYTF
TGTGCCAGTAGTATAGATAACAGAGCCCATGGCTACACCTTC
>TRBJ2-2|TRBD2|TRBV9|-
CASSASGINTGELFF
TGTGCCAGCAGCGCGAGCGGGATAAACACCGGGGAGCTGTTTTTT
>TRBJ2-2|TRBD2|TRBV7-8|-
CASRPLAVNTGELFF
TGTGCCAGCAGACCTCTAGCGGTGAACACCGGGGAGCTGTTTTTT
>TRBJ2-2|-|TRBV12-3/TRBV12-4|-
CANLLGGPANTGELFF
TGTGCCAACCTCCTAGGGGGGCCTGCGAACACCGGGGAGCTGTTTTTT
>TRBJ2-7|-|TRBV25-1|-
CASSPVGGGVGYF
TGTGCCAGCAGTCCCGTTGGAGGGGGGGTAGGGTACTTC
>TRBJ1-2|TRBD1|TRBV15|many
CATSRDRDRGIYGYTF
TGTGCCACCAGCAGAGATCGGGACAGGGGTATCTATGGCTACACCTTC
>TRBJ1-5|TRBD1|TRBV6-5|many
CASSYRTGYNSKDGNQPQHF
TGTGCCAGCAGTTATCGGACAGGGTATAATTCGAAGGACGGCAATCAGCCCCAGCATTTT
>TRBJ2-1|TRBD2|TRBV7-9|few
CASSLTAGGNEQFF
TGTGCCAGCAGCTTAACAGCGGGAGGCAATGAGCAGTTCTTC
>TRBJ2-6|-|TRBV3-1|few
CASSQRLFANVLTF
TGTGCCAGCAGCCAACGGCTGTTCGCCAACGTCCTGACTTTC
>TRBJ1-5|-|TRBV6-1|-
CASGWTGQPQHF
TGTGCCAGCGGGTGGACCGGTCAGCCCCAGCATTTT
>TRBJ1-5|-|TRBV10-3|-
CAISEGIGEQPQHF
TGTGCCATCAGTGAGGGGATAGGGGAGCAGCCCCAGCATTTT
>TRBJ1-5|-|TRBV7-6|-
CASSSNSSQPQHF
TGTGCCAGCAGCTCTAATAGCAGTCAGCCCCAGCATTTT
>TRBJ2-7|TRBD2|TRBV12-3/TRBV12-4|few
CASSRGTSLAEQYF
TGTGCCAGCAGCCGCGGGACTAGTCTGGCCGAGCAGTACTTC
>TRBJ2-7|TRBD2|TRBV6-9|many
CASSYREGPGEQYF
TGTGCCAGCAGTTACCGGGAGGGACCTGGGGAGCAGTACTTC
>TRBJ2-5|-|TRBV12-3/TRBV12-4|-
CASSLRGGPSETQYF
TGTGCCAGCAGTTTGAGGGGGGGTCCTTCAGAGACCCAGTACTTC
>TRBJ2-7|TRBD1|TRBV6-1|few
CASSHRGVDEQYF
TGTGCCAGCAGTCACAGGGGGGTGGACGAGCAGTACTTC
>TRBJ2-7|-|TRBV19|few
CATTQGPSTYEQYF
TGTGCCACCACCCAGGGACCCTCCACCTACGAGCAGTACTTC
>TRBJ1-5|-|TRBV19|few
CASSTLRNQPQHF
TGTGCCAGTAGTACTCTCCGCAATCAGCCCCAGCATTTT
>TRBJ1-2|-|TRBV5-6|few
CASSSDPDGYGYTF
TGTGCCAGCAGCTCGGACCCGGACGGCTATGGCTACACCTTC
>TRBJ2-7|-|TRBV29-1|-
CSVSSGLHYEQYF
TGCAGCGTTTCTTCGGGCCTGCACTACGAGCAGTACTTC
>TRBJ2-1|TRBD2|TRBV30|-
CAWSVTSGEQFF
TGTGCCTGGAGTGTGACTAGCGGAGAGCAGTTCTTC
>TRBJ1-5|-|TRBV9|few
CASSVDTGQPQHF
TGTGCCAGCAGCGTCGACACCGGTCAGCCCCAGCATTTT
>TRBJ1-6|-|TRBV27|-
CASSFSRVRYNSPLHF
TGTGCCAGCAGTTTCAGCAGGGTTCGGTATAATTCACCCCTCCACTTT
>TRBJ1-6|-|TRBV27|many
CASSLSSGGRNSPLHF
TGTGCCAGCAGTTTATCATCCGGGGGTAGGAATTCACCCCTCCACTTT
>TRBJ1-2|-|TRBV7-7|many
CASSLAGSNYGYTF
TGTGCTAGCAGCTTAGCAGGGTCGAACTATGGCTACACCTTC
>TRBJ1-5|-|TRBV15|few
CATSSSPLGGSLSNQPQHF
TGTGCCACCAGCAGCTCACCACTGGGGGGGAGTCTTAGCAATCAGCCCCAGCATTTT
>TRBJ1-2|-|TRBV27|many
CASSPRPGTYGYTF
TGTGCCAGCAGTCCCCGCCCAGGGACCTATGGCTACACCTTC
>TRBJ1-1|TRBD1|TRBV28|many
CASNTGQWNTEAFF
TGTGCCAGCAATACGGGACAGTGGAACACTGAAGCTTTCTTT
>TRBJ1-1|-|TRBV3-1|few
CASSQDTGLNTEAFF
TGTGCCAGCAGCCAAGACACCGGGCTGAACACTGAAGCTTTCTTT
>TRBJ2-7|-|TRBV30|-
CAWRKGRYEQYF
TGTGCCTGGAGAAAGGGTCGCTACGAGCAGTACTTC
>TRBJ1-1|TRBD1|TRBV6-1|-
CASNRRTQRGLNTEAFF
TGTGCCAGCAATCGCCGGACGCAAAGGGGGCTGAACACTGAAGCTTTCTTT
>TRBJ1-1|TRBD1|TRBV6-2/TRBV6-3|-
CASSYFLGQGNTEAFF
TGTGCCAGCAGTTACTTTCTTGGACAGGGAAACACTGAAGCTTTCTTT
>TRBJ2-7|-|TRBV12-3/TRBV12-4|many
CASSLEQGRAEQYF
TGTGCCAGCAGTTTAGAACAGGGCCGGGCCGAGCAGTACTTC
>TRBJ1-1|TRBD1|TRBV11-2|once
CASRQGFNTEAFF
TGTGCCAGCAGACAGGGGTTCAACACTGAAGCTTTCTTT
>TRBJ1-2|-|TRBV12-3/TRBV12-4|many
CASSLKRIYGYTF
TGTGCCAGCAGTTTAAAGCGGATCTATGGCTACACCTTC
>TRBJ1-1|-|TRBV6-1|many
CASSSGGHALGNTEAFF
TGTGCCTCCTCTTCGGGCGGGCATGCTTTAGGGAACACTGAAGCTTTCTTT
>TRBJ2-3|-|TRBV7-8|-
CASSLIRTDTQYF
TGTGCCAGCAGCTTAATCAGGACAGATACGCAGTATTTT
>TRBJ2-7|-|TRBV25-1|-
CASNAGPVSEQYF
TGTGCCAGCAACGCGGGCCCCGTGTCAGAGCAGTACTTC
>TRBJ1-4|-|TRBV14|-
CASSQDLGISEKLFF
TGTGCCAGCAGCCAAGATCTGGGCATTTCCGAAAAACTGTTTTTT
>TRBJ1-5|-|TRBV12-3/TRBV12-4|many
CASSLTGNQPQHF
TGTGCCAGCAGTTTGACCGGGAATCAGCCCCAGCATTTT
>TRBJ1-2|-|TRBV19|few
CASSPGRSYGYTF
TGTGCCAGTAGCCCCGGTCGGTCCTATGGCTACACCTTC
>TRBJ2-7|-|TRBV9|-
CASSVSGSHIYEQYF
TGTGCCAGCAGCGTTTCAGGCTCCCACATCTACGAGCAGTACTTC
>TRBJ2-2|TRBD2|TRBV2|few
CASSEKFSGRIIPGELFF
TGTGCCAGCAGTGAAAAGTTTAGCGGGAGGATAATTCCCGGGGAGCTGTTTTTT
>TRBJ2-3|-|TRBV11-2|-
CASRTQGGSADTQYF
TGTGCCAGCAGAACCCAGGGGGGGTCGGCAGATACGCAGTATTTT